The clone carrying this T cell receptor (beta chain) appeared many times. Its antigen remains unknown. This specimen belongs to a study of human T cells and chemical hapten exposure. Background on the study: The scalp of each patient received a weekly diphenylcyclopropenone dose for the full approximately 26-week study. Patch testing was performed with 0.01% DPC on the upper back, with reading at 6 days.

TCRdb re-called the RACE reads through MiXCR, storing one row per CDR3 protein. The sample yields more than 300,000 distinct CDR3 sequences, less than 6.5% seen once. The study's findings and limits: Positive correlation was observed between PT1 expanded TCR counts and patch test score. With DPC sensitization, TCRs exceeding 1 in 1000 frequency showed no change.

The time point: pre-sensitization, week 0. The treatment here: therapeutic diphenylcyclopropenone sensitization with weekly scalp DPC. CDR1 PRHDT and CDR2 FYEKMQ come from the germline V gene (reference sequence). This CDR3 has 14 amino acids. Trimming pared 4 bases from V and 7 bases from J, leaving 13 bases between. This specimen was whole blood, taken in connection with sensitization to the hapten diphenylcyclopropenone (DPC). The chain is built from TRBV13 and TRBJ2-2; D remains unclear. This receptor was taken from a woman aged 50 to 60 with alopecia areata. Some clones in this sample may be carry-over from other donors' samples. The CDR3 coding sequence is TGTGCCAGCAGCTCCCCTTCAGTAAGCGGGGAGCTGTTTTTT. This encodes CASSSPSVSGELFF.